The TCR beta chain under discussion was sequenced for a study of regulatory T cells in long-lasting Graves disease. Through Arm-PCR of CDR3 regions and iRepertoire HTBI primers, TCR beta libraries were built. TCRdb re-called the multiplex PCR reads with MiXCR, one entry per CDR3 protein. Of approximately 540,000 distinct CDR3 sequences detected, about 12% appear once; the ten largest clones hold 7.5% to 9%. In this sample, this clonotype turned up many times. The junction departs from the called germline gene at one end, perhaps through a read error. As to time point: newly diagnosed GD, antithyroid drugs for less than 3 months. The TCR library was prepared using RNA isolated from PBMCs. EDTA tubes held approximately 8.8 milliliters of peripheral blood from each patient. These same records also appear under a second study, on T cells in Graves' hyperthyroidism and ophthalmopathy. That paper notes: The study left out patients who had uncontrolled infection, other autoimmune disease, pregnancy or lactation.

The source of this sequence is a woman under 40 with Graves disease. The sequenced sample was peripheral blood mononuclear cells (PBMCs), obtained at new diagnosis, from a patient treated with antithyroid drugs.

Here the CDR3 DNA reads TGTGCCTGCAGCCTTACAGGGACCCTACGGGGAGATGAAAAACTGTTTTTT. Translated, it gives CACSLTGTLRGDEKLFF. This sequence joins TRBV28 and TRBJ1-4; possible D gene TRBD1, 6 bases. This CDR3 is 17 amino acids long. CDR1 is MDHEN, CDR2 SYDVKM, per germline.